The T cell receptor beta chain described here comes from a study of T-cell memory formation after mild COVID-19. Study findings and constraints: A subset of responding clones appeared in pre-infection memory, suggesting cross-reactive memory joined. Largely, contracting CD4+ clones fell within CM and EM, and contracting CD8+ clones within EMRA.

This CDR3 comprises 15 residues. Per germline, CDR1 MGHRA and CDR2 YSYEKL. V lost 2 bases and J lost 2; bases outside the gene matches: 5. On this clonotype itself: Its specificity is not known.

Via MiXCR, TCRdb re-called the 5' RACE reads, giving one row per CDR3 protein. The sample yields about 130,000 distinct CDR3 sequences, about 17% seen once. The sequence was collected from a man aged 18 to 29 who had mild COVID-19 (a few samples of this study predate the infection). Cell type and time point are not known. The source material was PBMCs or a T cell subset sorted from them (not recorded which). This chain uses TRBV4-1 with TRBJ2-5, with 7 positions matching TRBD1. CDR3 in amino acids: CASSQIRQGQETQYF. The CDR3 DNA follows: TGCGCCAGCAGCCAAATTAGACAGGGACAAGAGACCCAGTACTTC.